This entry lists 6 T cell receptor beta chains sequenced from one sample in a study of early T cells in non-severe SARS-CoV-2 infection. TCRdb re-called the 5' RACE reads through MiXCR, storing one row per CDR3 protein. The data show around 78,000 distinct CDR3 sequences, roughly a tenth seen once. The starting material was whole blood, obtained at baseline. Source of these receptors: an adult who was a healthcare worker with PCR-confirmed SARS-CoV-2 infection or an uninfected control (not recorded which).

The V and J genes are TRBV3-1 and TRBJ2-1; TRBD1 aligns across 9 bases. V lost 6 bases to trimming and J lost 3 bases; unmatched junction nucleotides: 6. Germline lookup yields CDR1 LGHDT and CDR2 YNNKEL (reference sequence). The CDR3 extends over 15 amino acids. The DNA of the CDR3 is TGTGCCAGCAGATCGGACAGGGGCAACTACAATGAGCAGTTCTTC. The encoded protein is CASRSDRGNYNEQFF.

This clonotype was counted only a few times. V gene TRBV25-1 combines with J gene TRBJ1-3, with 8 bases lining up with TRBD1. The germline gives CDR1 MGHDK, CDR2 SYGVNS. V trimming: 2 bases; J trimming: 8 bases; junction bases outside the gene matches: 5. CDR3 size: 14 residues. In DNA, the CDR3 is TGTGCCAGCAGTGAACGACAGGGGCCGGACACCATATATTTT. This codes for CASSERQGPDTIYF.

In its sample, this clonotype was seen a few times. This chain links TRBV6-5 with TRBJ1-4; 7 bases fit TRBD1. V lost 6 bases to trimming and J lost 10 bases; unmatched junction nucleotides: 17. The CDR3 is 16 residues long. Germline V lookup: CDR1 MNHEY, CDR2 SVGAGI. The CDR3 DNA follows: TGTGCCAGCAGGCGACGGCTCGAAGGGACAGCCGGAAAACTGTTTTTT. Translation: CASRRRLEGTAGKLFF.

This clonotype was picked up a small number of times. This chain joins TRBV30 and TRBJ1-3; 7 bases are a match to TRBD1. The junction had 3 bases not matched to a gene; V was cut back by 7 bases and J by 0 bases. The CDR3 sequence is 13 residues long. Germline loops: CDR1 GTSNPN, CDR2 SVGIG (reference sequence). The DNA of the CDR3 is TGTGCCTCCAGACAGGGCTCTGGAAACACCATATATTTT. This gives the protein CASRQGSGNTIYF.

This clonotype has a handful of counts. CDR3 residues: CASSSLGNIQYF. The CDR3 nucleotides are TGTGCCAGCAGCTCCTTGGGGAACATTCAGTACTTC. The chain is built from TRBV5-4 and TRBJ2-4; D is unresolved. The length of the CDR3 is 12 residues. Germline V gene sequence: CDR1 SGHNT, CDR2 YYREEE (reference sequence). Trimming stripped 3 bases from V and 7 bases from J, with 8 bases between.

This clonotype was counted a few times. The CDR3 coding sequence is TGTGCCAGCAGACCAGGGGATGCCAACTATGGCTACACCTTC. The encoded protein is CASRPGDANYGYTF. The genes are TRBV3-1 and TRBJ1-2; D may be TRBD1 (6 bases). The CDR3 is 14 amino acids. CDR1 LGHDT and CDR2 YNNKEL come from the germline V gene (reference sequence). Trimming shortened V by 6 bases and J by 2 bases, and 13 bases separated the two germline ends.